Each of the 20 T cell receptor beta chains below was sequenced from the same sample in a study of vaccination and CD4 T cells after COVID-19. Scientists ran DNA taken from cultured CD4+ T cells through the Oncomine TCR Beta short-read assay for sequencing. TCRdb redid the calling of the PCR reads with MiXCR, one entry per CDR3 protein. The data contain more than 4,000 distinct CDR3 sequences, 42% of them singletons. Regarding treatment: roughly ten-day PBMC culture with coronavirus spike peptide pools or control peptides (ViraFEST assay). Unexposed donor CD4+ T cells predated the COVID-19 pandemic, collected 2011-2018. Their specific antigens are unknown. The sample comprised CD4+ T cells from blood, cultured in vitro. These receptors came from a human donor in good health.

This clonotype was picked up a small number of times. The chain is built from TRBV5-1 and TRBJ1-1; a possible D gene is TRBD1 (5 bases). CDR1 and CDR2 (germline): SGHRS, YFSETQ. The V end was cut by 4 bases, the J end by 4 bases, with 14 bases between. CDR3 length equals 14 residues. In DNA, the CDR3 is TGCGCCAGCAGCCTTGACGGGGGAAGCACTGAAGCTTTCTTT. This translates into CASSLDGGSTEAFF.

The chain links TRBV6-1 to TRBJ2-4, with TRBD2 matching over 13 bases. The ends lost 5 bases at V and 0 bases at J; junction bases unmatched: 10. The CDR3 has 19 residues. Germline CDR1 is MNHNS and CDR2 is SASEGT. CDR3 protein: CASSPLTSGGNLAKNIQYF. CDR3 sequence (DNA): TGTGCCAGCAGTCCTTTGACTAGCGGGGGGAATCTAGCCAAAAACATTCAGTACTTC.

The chain joins TRBV24-1 to TRBJ2-1; 11 bases align to TRBD2. CDR1 and CDR2 (germline): KGHDR, SFDVKD. This CDR3 spans 14 amino acids. Unmatched junction bases numbered 1, after V lost 6 bases and J lost 4 bases. CDR3 residues: CATSTSGGYNEQFF. The CDR3 DNA sequence: TGTGCCACCAGTACTAGCGGGGGTTACAATGAGCAGTTCTTC.

This chain connects TRBV20-1 to TRBJ2-5; 12 bases fit TRBD2. V lost 3 bases and J lost 7; bases outside the gene matches: 6. The CDR3 is 14 amino acids. CDR1 and CDR2 (germline): DFQATT, SNEGSKA (reference sequence). The CDR3 loop is CSASLAGGPGTQYF. CDR3 nucleotide sequence: TGCAGTGCTAGTCTAGCGGGGGGGCCCGGGACCCAGTACTTC.

The chain carries TRBV20-1 and TRBJ1-1, with TRBD1 identical over 8 bases. The germline CDR1 and CDR2 sequences are DFQATT and SNEGSKA (reference sequence). The length of the CDR3 is 14 residues. V dropped 5 bases and J dropped 2; count of bases not matched to a gene: 7. The CDR3 protein is CSAPQTGVNTEAFF. The DNA for the CDR3 is TGCAGTGCTCCCCAGACAGGGGTTAACACTGAAGCTTTCTTT.

A few counts support this clonotype. The rearrangement joins TRBV20-1 to TRBJ2-7; D gene unclear. Between the trimmed V and J ends, which lost 4 bases and 2 bases, there was a span of 6 bases. Germline CDR1 reads DFQATT; CDR2 reads SNEGSKA (reference sequence). CDR3 length equals 11 residues. The CDR3 sequence is CSATQAYEQYF. The CDR3 nucleotides are TGCAGTGCTACTCAGGCCTACGAGCAGTACTTC.

V usage is TRBV5-4 and J usage is TRBJ1-2; 8 positions match TRBD1. V lost 6 bases and J lost 6; bases outside the gene matches: 19. The germline V gene encodes CDR1 SGHNT and CDR2 YYREEE (reference sequence). This CDR3 is built from 17 residues. CDR3 sequence (DNA): TGTGCCAGCATTTCCACACCGGGACAGGTAACGTGGAATGGCTACACCTTC. It translates to CASISTPGQVTWNGYTF.

The chain joins TRBV12-3 or TRBV12-4 to TRBJ1-1; D gene unclear. This CDR3 contains 12 residues. V was shortened by 3 bases and J by 7 bases, with 9 bases between the two germline ends. This CDR3 is CASSLRPSEAFF. In DNA, the CDR3 is TGTGCCAGCAGTTTGCGACCGAGTGAAGCTTTCTTT.

CDR3 DNA: TGTGCCAGTAGTATGTCCCGGGACAGCAATCAGCCCCAGCATTTT. Translating it yields CASSMSRDSNQPQHF. The chain uses TRBV19 and TRBJ1-5, with D maybe TRBD1 (5 bases). Germline loops: CDR1 LNHDA, CDR2 SQIVND (reference sequence). Trimming removed 3 bases from V and 1 base from J, with 10 bases in between. CDR3 length: 15 residues. The whole variable domain, remainder taken from reference TRBV19 and TRBJ1-5, is DGGITQSPKYLFRKEGQNVTLSCEQNLNHDAMYWYRQDPGQGLRLIYYSQIVNDFQKGDIAEGYSVSREKKESFPLTVTSAQKNPTAFYLCASSMSRDSNQPQHFGDGTRLSIL.

The chain is built from TRBV10-1 and TRBJ2-7; either TRBD1 or TRBD2 may supply D (5 bases each). Trimming stripped 1 base from V and 0 bases from J, with 13 bases between. CDR3 length: 16 amino acids. Germline loops: CDR1 WNHNN, CDR2 SYGVQD (reference sequence). CDR3 DNA: TGCGCCAGCAGTGAGTTCAACGGGGCGAGCTCCTACGAGCAGTACTTC. Its translation is CASSEFNGASSYEQYF.

This rearrangement joins TRBV20-1 to TRBJ2-3, with TRBD1 matching over 8 bases. This CDR3 spans 15 amino acids. V shed 0 bases and J 6 bases; nucleotides not matched to a gene: 8. The germline V gene encodes CDR1 DFQATT and CDR2 SNEGSKA (reference sequence). CDR3 loop: CSARDVQGAGDTQYF. CDR3 DNA: TGCAGTGCTAGAGATGTGCAGGGGGCGGGGGATACGCAGTATTTT.

CDR3 in amino acids: CASSIRRGTTEAFF. In DNA form, the CDR3 reads TGTGCCAGCAGTATCCGACGGGGAACCACTGAAGCTTTCTTT. The genes are TRBV6-1 and TRBJ1-1; unclear D gene. Looked up from germline, CDR1 is MNHNS and CDR2 is SASEGT. Trimming cost V 5 bases and J 4 bases, with 14 bases left between them. The CDR3 sequence is 14 residues long.

The gene calls are TRBV9 and TRBJ1-2, with D maybe TRBD1 (6 bases). Germline V gene lookup returns CDR1 SGDLS and CDR2 YYNGEE. V was shortened by 4 bases and J by 4 bases, with 20 bases between the two germline ends. The CDR3 is 16 amino acids. The CDR3 nucleotides are TGTGCCAGCAGCCCCGGGCGGGGGGGGCCTGGCTATGGCTACACCTTC. It is translated as CASSPGRGGPGYGYTF.

The V call is TRBV19, the J call TRBJ1-5; no definite D call. In germline, CDR1 is LNHDA, CDR2 SQIVND (reference sequence). This CDR3 comprises 13 residues. The V end lost 6 bases, the J end lost 4 bases, and 10 bases lay between the germline ends. In DNA, the CDR3 is TGTGCCAGTAGGGAGACACTTAATCAGCCCCAGCATTTT. Protein sequence: CASRETLNQPQHF.

This clonotype was seen a few times. The V and J genes are TRBV7-6 and TRBJ1-2, with D possibly TRBD1 on 5 matching bases. CDR3 length equals 14 residues. The V gene's germline CDR1 is SGHVS and CDR2 FNYEAQ. V was shortened by 2 bases and J by 4 bases, with 11 bases between the two germline ends. The CDR3 sequence is CASSLNRKAYGYTF. Written as DNA, the CDR3 is TGTGCCAGCAGCTTAAACAGGAAAGCCTATGGCTACACCTTC.

The chain is built from TRBV10-1 and TRBJ2-5, with no clear D. The germline V gene encodes CDR1 WNHNN and CDR2 SYGVQD (reference sequence). CDR3 length: 13 amino acids. The V gene lost 3 bases and the J gene lost 5 bases, with 10 bases spanning the gap. The CDR3 nucleotides read TGCGCCAGCAGTGACGAACCGCAGGAGACCCAGTACTTC. It specifies CASSDEPQETQYF.

This clonotype showed up just a few times. The CDR3 bases are TGTGCCAGCAGTTCACAGGGGCGAGGAGGAAGGGGCTACACCTTC. It specifies CASSSQGRGGRGYTF. The J gene is TRBJ1-2, the V gene TRBV6-5; TRBD1 matches at 7 bases. Germline V gives CDR1 MNHEY, CDR2 SVGAGI. This CDR3 is built from 15 residues. Unmatched junction bases numbered 13, after V lost 4 bases and J lost 8 bases.

The chain joins TRBV18 to TRBJ1-5, with TRBD1 as a possible D gene (5 bases). This CDR3 has 13 residues. Germline V gene data show CDR1 as KGHSH and CDR2 as LQKENI. Trimming stripped 6 bases from V and 6 bases from J, with 12 bases between. CDR3 residues: CASSERGIQPQHF. DNA of the CDR3: TGTGCCAGCTCGGAAAGGGGAATTCAGCCCCAGCATTTT.

This clonotype has more than one count but fewer than ten. V usage is TRBV20-1 and J usage is TRBJ2-4; perhaps TRBD2 as D (5 bases). Per the germline V gene, CDR1 is DFQATT and CDR2 is SNEGSKA (reference sequence). The CDR3 extends over 13 amino acids. V was pared by 6 bases and J by 4 bases, with 13 bases between. CDR3 loop: CSAEWSGKNIQYF. The CDR3 region has the DNA TGCAGTGCGGAATGGTCGGGGAAAAACATTCAGTACTTC.

In its sample, this clonotype was seen a few times. The gene calls are TRBV7-3 and TRBJ1-1, with no clear D. CDR1 is SGHTA and CDR2 is FQGTGA in the germline V gene. V was shortened by 0 bases and J by 3 bases, with 8 bases between the two germline ends. The CDR3 spans 14 residues. CDR3 coding DNA: TGTGCCAGCAGCTTAACGTCGGGCGACACTGAAGCTTTCTTT. Translating gives CASSLTSGDTEAFF.